Shown below are 13 T cell receptor beta chains from a single sample sequenced in a study of blood T cell repertoires in COVID-19. The protocol was immunoSEQ multiplex PCR, while the TCRdb copy is restricted to in-frame clones and leaves out a portion. The sample contains tens of thousands of clones, about 80% of which appear only once. The specimen sequenced was peripheral blood. These receptors came from a man aged 25 to 40 with COVID-19, enrolled during active disease.

The J gene is TRBJ2-3, the V gene TRBV5-1, with 12 nucleotides matching TRBD2. In germline, CDR1 is SGHRS, CDR2 YFSETQ. The CDR3 has 15 amino acids. V dropped 5 bases and J dropped 5; count of bases not matched to a gene: 6. This chain's CDR3 is CASRQLAGGRDTQYF. The CDR3 DNA follows: TGCGCCAGCAGACAACTAGCGGGGGGTCGAGATACGCAGTATTTT. Full variable domain (outside the CDR3, taken from reference TRBV5-1 and TRBJ2-3): KAGVTQTPRYLIKTRGQQVTLSCSPISGHRSVSWYQQTPGQGLQFLFEYFSETQRNKGNFPGRFSGRQFSNSRSEMNVSTLELGDSALYLCASRQLAGGRDTQYFGPGTRLTVL.

The V call is TRBV4-2, the J call TRBJ2-5; D is perhaps TRBD2 (6 bases). The CDR3 spans 16 residues. The germline CDR1 and CDR2 sequences are LGHNA and YNFKEQ. Trimming left V 0 bases short and J 3 bases short, with 14 bases between. CDR3 residues: CASSQEGALAKETQYF. CDR3 DNA sequence: TGTGCCAGCAGCCAAGAAGGAGCACTAGCAAAAGAGACCCAGTACTTC.

Turning to this clone: At one end, the junction sequence differs from germline, possibly due to a read error. The J gene is TRBJ1-4, the V gene TRBV7-9, with 7 bases matching TRBD1. The length of the CDR3 is 13 residues. From germline, CDR1 is SEHNR and CDR2 FQNEAQ (reference sequence). The CDR3 protein is CASSLAAGTASEF. Here the CDR3 DNA reads TGTGCCAGCAGCTTAGCTGCCGGGACAGCTTCGGAGTTT.

The chain recombines TRBV6-2 or TRBV6-3 with TRBJ2-7; 11 nucleotides line up with TRBD1. Per germline, CDR1 MNHEY and CDR2 SVGEGT. Trimming took 0 bases from V and 7 from J; bases not matched to a gene: 14. This CDR3 comprises 18 residues. The CDR3 nucleotides are TGTGCCAGCAGTTACTCTCCCCATCCGGGACAGGGGGTAGGTGAGCAGTACTTC. Protein sequence: CASSYSPHPGQGVGEQYF.

The count of this clone is one. The V and J genes are TRBV18 and TRBJ2-1; unclear D gene. With 6 bases removed from V and 5 bases from J, the gap between germline ends came to 5 bases. Germline CDR1 and CDR2: KGHSH and LQKENI. The CDR3 is 11 amino acids. The CDR3 protein is CASSLNNEQFF. For the CDR3, the DNA is TGTGCCAGCTCCCTAAACAATGAGCAGTTCTTC.

The chain couples TRBV19 to TRBJ2-1; D uncertain. In germline, CDR1 is LNHDA, CDR2 SQIVND (reference sequence). There are 16 residues in the CDR3. The V end lost 6 bases, the J end lost 0 bases, and 15 bases lay between the germline ends. CDR3 loop: CASRWAPSNSYNEQFF. In DNA form, the CDR3 reads TGTGCCAGTAGGTGGGCTCCCAGTAACTCCTACAATGAGCAGTTCTTC.

This clone was observed a single time. This chain links TRBV6-2 or TRBV6-3 with TRBJ2-7, with a weak D call TRBD1 (6 bases). CDR1 and CDR2 (germline): MNHEY, SVGEGT. This CDR3 contains 17 residues. Between the trimmed V and J ends, which lost 2 bases and 1 base, there was a span of 18 bases. CDR3 in DNA: TGTGCCAGCAGTTACGATTTTGGGGGCCCCCAATCCTACGAGCAGTACTTC. Protein sequence: CASSYDFGGPQSYEQYF.

The chain carries TRBV28 and TRBJ1-5; weak D call: TRBD1 (5 bases). CDR1 and CDR2 from the germline V gene are MDHEN and SYDVKM. There are 14 residues in the CDR3. Trimming shortened V by 3 bases and J by 3 bases, and 9 bases separated the two germline ends. This CDR3 is CASSLAQDNQPQHF. CDR3 DNA sequence: TGTGCCAGCAGTTTGGCACAGGACAATCAGCCCCAGCATTTT.

V usage is TRBV28 and J usage is TRBJ2-5; D unresolved. This CDR3 spans 13 amino acids. Germline V gene sequence: CDR1 MDHEN, CDR2 SYDVKM. The ends were cut back, 3 bases at V and 5 bases at J, with 10 bases in the middle. The CDR3 sequence is CASSFPSLETQYF. CDR3 coding DNA: TGTGCCAGCAGTTTTCCCTCTCTGGAGACCCAGTACTTC.

The V call is TRBV5-1, the J call TRBJ2-1; 8 nucleotides match TRBD1. V gave up 5 bases and J gave up 5 bases; unmatched junction bases: 9. Germline lookup yields CDR1 SGHRS and CDR2 YFSETQ. This CDR3 is built from 15 residues. CDR3 nucleotides: TGCGCCAGCAGAGGGAAGACAGGGGCAAACAATGAGCAGTTCTTC. This encodes CASRGKTGANNEQFF.

This clone came up once. The V and J genes are TRBV9 and TRBJ2-7, with a tentative D call TRBD2 (6 bases). Germline V gene sequence: CDR1 SGDLS, CDR2 YYNGEE. The CDR3 extends over 13 amino acids. V was clipped by 0 bases and J by 7 bases, with 11 bases between them. In nucleotides, the CDR3 is TGTGCCAGCAGCGTAGGTGTCGGAGGGGAGCAGTACTTC. Its translation: CASSVGVGGEQYF. Full variable domain (rest looked up from reference TRBV9 and TRBJ2-7): DSGVTQTPKHLITATGQRVTLRCSPRSGDLSVYWYQQSLDQGLQFLIQYYNGEERAKGNILERFSAQQFPDLHSELNLSSLELGDSALYFCASSVGVGGEQYFGPGTRLTVT.

The chain carries TRBV10-3 and TRBJ2-5, with 9 bases that match TRBD2. Germline V lookup: CDR1 ENHRY, CDR2 SYGVKD. The trim removed 10 bases at V and 2 bases at J, leaving 8 bases unmatched. The CDR3 is 14 amino acids. The chain's CDR3 is CATARLAEQETQYF. For the CDR3, the DNA is TGTGCCACCGCCCGACTAGCGGAACAAGAGACCCAGTACTTC.

This clone was found a few times. This chain links TRBV7-8 with TRBJ1-5; 8 bases line up with TRBD1. The CDR3 consists of 17 residues. Trimming removed 5 bases from V and 7 bases from J; junction bases left unmatched: 16. Germline loops: CDR1 SGHVS, CDR2 FQNEAQ. CDR3 loop: CASSHSAFGTGKQPQHF. The CDR3 nucleotides are TGTGCCAGCAGCCACAGCGCTTTCGGGACAGGAAAACAGCCCCAGCATTTT.